Listed below are T cell receptor beta chains from one sample, sequenced in a study of blood T cell repertoires in COVID-19. Libraries were prepared by immunoSEQ multiplex PCR; TCRdb keeps only in-frame clonotypes and omits some of them. Of 160,000 or so clones in the sample, just under 90% are singletons; the top ten hold about 9.4%. Specimen: peripheral blood. The receptors were gathered from a woman in her 70s with COVID-19, enrolled during active disease. CDR3s leave out the opening cysteine and the closing phenylalanine or tryptophan.

J gene: TRBJ1-6
V gene: TRBV7-9
CDR3 protein: ASSLDRTEEGLH

J gene: TRBJ2-3
V gene: TRBV18
CDR3 protein: ASLPGTGGTDTQY

J gene: TRBJ1-5
V gene: TRBV28
CDR3 protein: ASRGGYNNQPQH

J gene: TRBJ1-2
V gene: TRBV5-5
CDR3 protein: ASSGGLGQGIALYGYT

J gene: TRBJ2-2
V gene: TRBV19
CDR3 protein: ASSRDSTNTGELF

J gene: TRBJ1-4
V gene: TRBV7-9
CDR3 protein: ASTAATNEKLF

J gene: TRBJ1-2
V gene: TRBV6-2/TRBV6-3
CDR3 protein: ASSPRALPNYGYT

J gene: TRBJ2-5
V gene: TRBV5-6
CDR3 protein: ASRPRSGTAQETQY

J gene: TRBJ1-5
V gene: TRBV27
CDR3 protein: ASRAGGREQPQH

J gene: TRBJ1-3
V gene: TRBV25-1
CDR3 protein: ATSTGDARRGNTIY

J gene: TRBJ2-2
V gene: TRBV10-3
CDR3 protein: AISVGPLTNTGELF

J gene: TRBJ2-3
V gene: TRBV2
CDR3 protein: ASTKEGASTDTQY

J gene: TRBJ1-3
V gene: TRBV4-1
CDR3 protein: ASTGWSGNTIY

J gene: TRBJ1-1
V gene: TRBV18
CDR3 protein: ASRQDTEAF

J gene: TRBJ2-5
V gene: TRBV3-1/TRBV3-2
CDR3 protein: ASSPTGGLQGARETQY

J gene: TRBJ2-2
V gene: TRBV7-3
CDR3 protein: ASSLQGPTGELF

J gene: TRBJ2-7
V gene: TRBV11-2
CDR3 protein: ASSLGYRGNEQY

J gene: TRBJ2-5
V gene: TRBV28
CDR3 protein: ASSLRLAGGETQY

J gene: TRBJ2-2
V gene: TRBV5-1
CDR3 protein: ASSSQGSGELF

J gene: TRBJ2-3
V gene: TRBV6-5
CDR3 protein: ASSYRDRGGQAQY

J gene: TRBJ2-7
V gene: TRBV18
CDR3 protein: ASSPSGGYEQY

J gene: TRBJ2-1
V gene: TRBV5-1
CDR3 protein: ASSFSLAGGLEQF

J gene: TRBJ1-1
V gene: TRBV18
CDR3 protein: ASSPPGSRNTEAF

J gene: TRBJ1-5
V gene: TRBV28
CDR3 protein: ASTPTNPNQPQH

J gene: TRBJ2-1
V gene: TRBV6-1
CDR3 protein: ASSEQGLAGGSQF

J gene: TRBJ2-5
V gene: TRBV6-5
CDR3 protein: ASSRQGPYQETQY

J gene: TRBJ1-2
V gene: TRBV30
CDR3 protein: AWSGDKAAYGYT

J gene: TRBJ1-1
V gene: TRBV30
CDR3 protein: AWSSGGLAEAF

J gene: TRBJ2-1
V gene: TRBV28
CDR3 protein: ASRPTTGESHNEQF

J gene: TRBJ2-1
V gene: TRBV7-3
CDR3 protein: ASSQTSGGAQEQF

J gene: TRBJ2-7
V gene: TRBV6-4
CDR3 protein: ASTFYEQY

J gene: TRBJ2-3
V gene: TRBV14
CDR3 protein: ASSLLTGAVDTQY

J gene: TRBJ1-2
V gene: TRBV30
CDR3 protein: AWSLTSRYTYGYT

J gene: TRBJ1-1
V gene: TRBV5-6
CDR3 protein: ASSRSVDMNTEAF

J gene: TRBJ1-5
V gene: TRBV3-1/TRBV3-2
CDR3 protein: ASSQGPRANQPQH

J gene: TRBJ2-7
V gene: TRBV7-8
CDR3 protein: ASSLYDEQY

J gene: TRBJ2-4
V gene: TRBV5-6
CDR3 protein: ASSGTVKNIQY

J gene: TRBJ1-2
V gene: TRBV30
CDR3 protein: AWRVQGINYGYT

J gene: TRBJ1-1
V gene: TRBV19
CDR3 protein: ASSPGIFEVAF

J gene: TRBJ1-2
V gene: TRBV5-1
CDR3 protein: ASSLDRGLGGYT

J gene: TRBJ2-7
V gene: TRBV19
CDR3 protein: ASRTGTGSYEQY

J gene: TRBJ2-2
V gene: TRBV15
CDR3 protein: ATSRRTVSNTGELF

J gene: TRBJ2-7
V gene: TRBV20-1
CDR3 protein: SASYARQGIHEQY

J gene: TRBJ1-2
V gene: TRBV7-2
CDR3 protein: ASSPRTGEEGYT

J gene: TRBJ1-2
V gene: TRBV10-3
CDR3 protein: AISESREYGYT

J gene: TRBJ1-5
V gene: TRBV6-5
CDR3 protein: ASMLTVTNQPQH

J gene: TRBJ1-6
V gene: TRBV5-4
CDR3 protein: ASSLEGSYNSPLH

J gene: TRBJ1-6
V gene: TRBV5-4
CDR3 protein: ASSFGQGPSSTSPLH